The present T cell receptor beta chain was sequenced within a study of regulatory T cells in long-lasting Graves disease. This clonotype was observed at least ten times. Building the TCR beta libraries relied on iRepertoire HTBI primers, and CDR3 regions underwent Arm-PCR. A single record per CDR3 protein comes from TCRdb applying MiXCR to the multiplex PCR reads. The sample lists around 480,000 distinct CDR3 sequences; about 16% were seen once. There are 14 residues in the CDR3. Trimming pared 3 bases from V and 5 bases from J, leaving 14 bases between. Per germline, CDR1 LGHDT and CDR2 YNNKEL (reference sequence). Specified time point: newly diagnosed GD, antithyroid drugs for less than 3 months. After RNA was extracted from PBMCs, the TCR library was made from it. These data were likewise used in another study, on T cells in Graves' hyperthyroidism and ophthalmopathy. As reported in that work: Most thyroid-expanded clonotypes above 0.001 were also found in blood.

Sample: peripheral blood mononuclear cells (PBMCs), taken at new diagnosis, from a patient treated with antithyroid drugs. This chain links TRBV3-1 with TRBJ2-7; D is perhaps TRBD1 (5 bases). The receptor was isolated from a man between 40 and 49 years old with Graves disease. Written as DNA, the CDR3 is TGTGCCAGCAGCCACTGGCAGGGTTTCGACGAGCAGTACTTC. Translated: CASSHWQGFDEQYF.